The T cell receptor beta chain under discussion was sequenced for a study of beta chain features in type 1 diabetes. This clone has just a few counts. Its antigen is unidentified. Study-level points and caveats: Among patients with Type 1 diabetes, TCRB CDR3s were moderately but significantly shorter in every one of the four CD4+ subsets. For cells with high TCR expression, cDNA sequencing could yield over-representation.

The CDR3 runs to 13 residues. The germline gives CDR1 SNHLY, CDR2 FYNNEI. The V end lost 10 bases, the J end lost 5 bases, and 15 bases lay between the germline ends. cDNA synthesis used the whole RNA isolate, giving expressed TCRB sequences. Measured with immunoSEQ multiplex PCR; TCRdb has only the in-frame clones, and not every one. The profile shows about 250,000 clones, under 13% of them singletons. What was sequenced was naive CD4+ T cells from blood. The sequence was collected from a man aged 25-40 years with type 1 diabetes. The chain couples TRBV2 to TRBJ1-5, with D unclear. CDR3 nucleotide sequence: TGTGCCATTGGGAGGGCACCAGATCAGCCCCAGCATTTT. Protein product: CAIGRAPDQPQHF.